One and the same sample provided the 2 T cell receptor beta chains below, sequenced in a study of beta chain features in type 1 diabetes. The antigens for these receptors are not known. Expressed TCRB transcripts were sequenced because the isolated RNA had all been reverse transcribed beforehand. The method was immunoSEQ multiplex PCR; TCRdb's version includes in-frame clones alone and lacks a portion of them. The sample holds about 280,000 clones, 15% seen once. Study-level findings and limits: Significant though moderate, a shortening of TCRB CDR3s appeared in all four CD4+ subsets of Type 1 diabetes patients.

Sequenced sample: naive CD4+ T cells from blood. The receptors were gathered from a man aged 18 to 30 with type 1 diabetes.

This clone was seen more than once but under ten times. The chain joins TRBV29-1 to TRBJ2-3, with D possibly being TRBD2 (6 bases). Trimming pared 7 bases from V and 2 bases from J, leaving 16 bases between. Germline V gene lookup returns CDR1 SQVTM and CDR2 ANQGSEA. CDR3 length: 14 amino acids. The DNA of the CDR3 is TGCAGCGAAAGAGGAGTAGCGGTCACAGATACGCAGTATTTT. This translates into CSERGVAVTDTQYF.

The V and J genes are TRBV19 and TRBJ1-5; TRBD1 agrees at 8 bases. V gave up 5 bases and J gave up 12 bases; unmatched junction bases: 6. The CDR3 extends over 12 amino acids. Germline V lookup: CDR1 LNHDA, CDR2 SQIVND (reference sequence). CDR3 nucleotides: TGTGCCAGTAGTTTCCTACAGGGGGACCAGCATTTT. Protein product: CASSFLQGDQHF.